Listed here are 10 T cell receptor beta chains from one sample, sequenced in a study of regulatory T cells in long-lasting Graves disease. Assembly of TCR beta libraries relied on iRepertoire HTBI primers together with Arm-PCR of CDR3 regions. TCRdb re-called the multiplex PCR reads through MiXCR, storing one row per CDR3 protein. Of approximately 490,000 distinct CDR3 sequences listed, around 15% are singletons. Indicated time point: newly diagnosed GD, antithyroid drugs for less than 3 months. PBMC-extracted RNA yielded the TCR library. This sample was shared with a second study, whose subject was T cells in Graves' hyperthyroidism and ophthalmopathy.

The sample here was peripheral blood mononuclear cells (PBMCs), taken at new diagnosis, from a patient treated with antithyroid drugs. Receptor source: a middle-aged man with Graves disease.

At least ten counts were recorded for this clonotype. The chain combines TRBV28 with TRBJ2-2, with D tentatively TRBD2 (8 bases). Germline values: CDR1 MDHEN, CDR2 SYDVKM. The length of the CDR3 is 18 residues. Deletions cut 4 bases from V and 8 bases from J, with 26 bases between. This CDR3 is CASSSPTGTAGVLGELFF. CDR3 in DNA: TGTGCCAGCAGTTCCCCGACAGGGACAGCGGGAGTTCTTGGGGAGCTGTTTTTT.

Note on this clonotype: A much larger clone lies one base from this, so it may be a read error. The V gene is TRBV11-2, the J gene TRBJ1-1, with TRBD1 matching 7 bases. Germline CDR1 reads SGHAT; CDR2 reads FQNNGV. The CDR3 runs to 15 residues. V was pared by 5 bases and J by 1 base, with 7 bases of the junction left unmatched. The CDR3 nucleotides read TGTGCCAGCAGCGGATCCGGGACAGCGAACACTGAAGCTTTCTTT. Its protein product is CASSGSGTANTEAFF.

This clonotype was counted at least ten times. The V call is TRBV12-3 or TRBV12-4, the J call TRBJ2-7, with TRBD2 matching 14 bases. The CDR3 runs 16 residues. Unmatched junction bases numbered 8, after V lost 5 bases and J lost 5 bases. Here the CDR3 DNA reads TGTGCCAGCAGTACCGGGACTAGCGGGAGAATCCACGAGCAGTACTTC. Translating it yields CASSTGTSGRIHEQYF.

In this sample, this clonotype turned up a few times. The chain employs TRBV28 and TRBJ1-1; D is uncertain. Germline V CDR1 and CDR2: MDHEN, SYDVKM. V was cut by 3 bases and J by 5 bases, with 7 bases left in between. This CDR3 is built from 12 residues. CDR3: CASSFGETEAFF. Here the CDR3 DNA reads TGTGCCAGCAGTTTCGGGGAGACTGAAGCTTTCTTT.

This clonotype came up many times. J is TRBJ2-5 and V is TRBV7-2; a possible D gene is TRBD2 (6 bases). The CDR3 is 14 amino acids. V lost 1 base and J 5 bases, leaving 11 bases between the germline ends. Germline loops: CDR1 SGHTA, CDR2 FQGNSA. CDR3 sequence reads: CASSLVGRGETQYF. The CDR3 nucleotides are TGTGCCAGCAGCTTAGTCGGGAGAGGGGAGACCCAGTACTTC. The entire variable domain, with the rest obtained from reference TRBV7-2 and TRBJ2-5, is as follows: GAGVSQSPSNKVTEKGKDVELRCDPISGHTALYWYRQSLGQGLEFLIYFQGNSAPDKSGLPSDRFSAERTGGSVSTLTIQRTQQEDSAVYLCASSLVGRGETQYFGPGTRLLVL.

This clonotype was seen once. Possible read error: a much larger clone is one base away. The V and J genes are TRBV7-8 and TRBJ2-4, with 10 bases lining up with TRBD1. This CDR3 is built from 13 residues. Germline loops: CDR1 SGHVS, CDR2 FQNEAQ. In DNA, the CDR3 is TGTGTCAGCCGGGACAGGGGTAGCAACATTCAGTACTTC. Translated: CVSRDRGSNIQYF.

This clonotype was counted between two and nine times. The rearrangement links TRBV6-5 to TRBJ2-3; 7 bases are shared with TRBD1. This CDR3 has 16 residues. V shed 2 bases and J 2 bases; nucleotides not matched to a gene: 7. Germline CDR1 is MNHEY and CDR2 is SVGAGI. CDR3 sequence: CASSYTGQEITDTQYF. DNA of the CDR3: TGTGCCAGCAGTTACACAGGACAGGAAATCACAGATACGCAGTATTTT.

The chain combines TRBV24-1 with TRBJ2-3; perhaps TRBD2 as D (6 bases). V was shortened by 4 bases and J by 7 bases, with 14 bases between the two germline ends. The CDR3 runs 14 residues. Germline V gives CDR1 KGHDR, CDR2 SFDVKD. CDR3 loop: CATSEPTLANTQYF. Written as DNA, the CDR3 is TGTGCCACCAGTGAACCAACTCTAGCGAATACGCAGTATTTT.

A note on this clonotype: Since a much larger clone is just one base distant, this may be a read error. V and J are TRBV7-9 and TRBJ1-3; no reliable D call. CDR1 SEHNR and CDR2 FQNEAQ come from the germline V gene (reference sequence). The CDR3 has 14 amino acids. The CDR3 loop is CASSQAQDRNAIYF. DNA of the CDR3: TGTGCCAGCAGCCAGGCGCAGGACCGAAACGCCATATATTTT.

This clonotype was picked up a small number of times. The DNA for the CDR3 is TGTGCCAGTATGGGGACTAGCGGGAGGACCGGGGAGCTGTTTTTT. Residues: CASMGTSGRTGELFF. The rearrangement joins TRBV19 to TRBJ2-2, with 15 bases matching TRBD2. Germline CDR1 LNHDA, CDR2 SQIVND (reference sequence). V was pared by 7 bases and J by 5 bases, with 2 bases of the junction left unmatched. The CDR3 loop spans 15 amino acids.